Listed below are T cell receptor beta chains from one sample, sequenced in a study of CD8 T cells in Susac syndrome. TCRdb recomputed calls from the immunoSEQ multiplex PCR reads with MiXCR, one row per CDR3 protein. The sample has some 150,000 distinct CDR3 sequences, just under 97% seen once; the top ten hold over 0.12%. The source material was CD8+ T cells from PBMCs. The receptors stem from a human donor with multiple sclerosis. CDR3s include the opening cysteine and the closing phenylalanine or tryptophan. D genes are given only for firm matches. Only some rows state a clone size, as once, few, many or a class for expanded clones.

>-|-|TRBV30|13|TRBJ1-1
CAWTEGWDTEAFF
TGTGCCTGGACGGAGGGTTGGGACACTGAAGCTTTCTTT
>TRBD1|-|TRBV29-1|15|TRBJ1-2
CSVRADRVGNYGYTF
TGCAGCGTCCGCGCCGACAGGGTGGGAAACTATGGCTACACCTTC
>-|-|TRBV24-1|13|TRBJ2-7
CATSQEVGYEQYF
TGTGCCACCAGCCAGGAGGTGGGCTACGAGCAGTACTTC
>TRBD1|-|TRBV30|12|TRBJ2-7
CAWDRGTYEQYF
TGTGCCTGGGACAGGGGCACCTACGAGCAGTACTTC
>-|-|TRBV12-3/TRBV12-4|14|TRBJ1-1
CASSFVTPSAEAFF
TGTGCCAGCAGTTTTGTGACGCCATCGGCTGAAGCTTTCTTT
>TRBD2|-|TRBV30|13|TRBJ2-7
CAWSVAGGNEQYF
TGTGCCTGGAGTGTAGCGGGGGGAAACGAGCAGTACTTC
>-|-|TRBV6-1|17|TRBJ2-2
CASSVDSTKANTGELFF
TGTGCCAGCAGTGTTGACAGCACGAAAGCGAACACCGGGGAGCTGTTTTTT
>TRBD1|once|TRBV5-6|14|TRBJ2-7
CASSKPDRGDEQYF
TGTGCCAGCAGCAAACCGGACAGGGGCGACGAGCAGTACTTC
>TRBD2|few|TRBV15|15|TRBJ2-1
CATSRERGDYNEQFF
TGTGCCACCAGCAGAGAGCGGGGGGATTACAATGAGCAGTTCTTC
>-|-|TRBV20-1|16|TRBJ2-1
CSARYGGILSYNEQFF
TGCAGTGCTAGGTATGGGGGAATCCTCTCCTACAATGAGCAGTTCTTC
>TRBD1|-|TRBV7-9|17|TRBJ2-6
CASSWGQGVSGANVLTF
TGTGCCAGCAGCTGGGGACAGGGCGTCTCTGGGGCCAACGTCCTGACTTTC
>TRBD1|-|TRBV30|13|TRBJ2-7
CAWRDRMGYEQYF
TGTGCCTGGAGGGACAGGATGGGATACGAGCAGTACTTC
>-|-|TRBV12-3/TRBV12-4|11|TRBJ2-5
CASTLEETQYF
TGTGCCAGCACCCTCGAAGAGACCCAGTACTTC
>-|once|TRBV12-3/TRBV12-4|14|TRBJ2-7
CASSLGGVSYEQYF
TGTGCCAGCAGTTTGGGCGGGGTGTCCTACGAGCAGTACTTC
>-|once|TRBV29-1|12|TRBJ1-2
CSALGSQPGYTF
TGCAGCGCCCTTGGGTCTCAGCCAGGCTACACCTTC
>-|-|TRBV20-1|15|TRBJ2-7
CSARDPGSQFYEQYF
TGCAGTGCTAGAGATCCCGGCAGTCAATTCTACGAGCAGTACTTC
>-|-|TRBV9|14|TRBJ1-2
CASRTVTITDGYTF
TGTGCCAGCAGGACTGTCACGATCACCGATGGCTACACCTTC
>-|once|TRBV19|15|TRBJ2-1
CASSISSYGHNEQFF
TGTGCCAGTAGTATAAGCAGTTATGGCCATAATGAGCAGTTCTTC
>TRBD2|-|TRBV4-1|17|TRBJ2-1
CASSQGTSGGQYNEQFF
TGCGCCAGCAGCCAGGGGACTAGCGGGGGCCAATACAATGAGCAGTTCTTC
>-|-|TRBV3-1|15|TRBJ2-3
CASSQATGLGDTQYF
TGTGCCAGCAGCCAAGCGACGGGGCTGGGGGATACGCAGTATTTT
>TRBD2|-|TRBV29-1|16|TRBJ2-5
CSVEWASGGSEGTQYF
TGCAGCGTTGAATGGGCTAGCGGGGGATCCGAGGGGACCCAGTACTTC
>-|-|TRBV5-6|12|TRBJ2-7
CASSLVEDEQYF
TGTGCCAGCAGCTTGGTAGAGGACGAGCAGTACTTC
>TRBD2|-|TRBV7-9|15|TRBJ2-5
CASSLTGTSGEAQYF
TGTGCCAGCAGCTTAACTGGGACTAGCGGAGAGGCCCAGTACTTC
>-|-|TRBV27|14|TRBJ1-1
CASSLRGVLTEAFF
TGTGCCAGCAGTTTGAGGGGCGTTCTCACTGAAGCTTTCTTT
>-|-|TRBV7-6|14|TRBJ2-3
CASSRLIGTDTQYF
TGTGCCAGCAGCCGCCTCATAGGTACAGATACGCAGTATTTT
>-|-|TRBV7-9|15|TRBJ1-2
CASSQGDWEIYGYTF
TGTGCCAGCAGCCAAGGGGACTGGGAGATCTATGGCTACACCTTC
>-|-|TRBV15|14|TRBJ1-5
CATGSADFNQPQHF
TGTGCCACCGGGTCGGCAGACTTCAATCAGCCCCAGCATTTT
>TRBD2|-|TRBV20-1|15|TRBJ2-5
CSALPRTSVQETQYF
TGCAGTGCTCTTCCCCGGACTAGCGTTCAAGAGACCCAGTACTTC
>-|-|TRBV29-1|14|TRBJ2-1
CSVRLGRMAYEQFF
TGCAGCGTCCGTCTAGGACGCATGGCGTATGAGCAGTTCTTC
>-|-|TRBV30|11|TRBJ2-5
CAWGNQETQYF
TGTGCCTGGGGTAACCAAGAGACCCAGTACTTC
>-|-|TRBV5-6|14|TRBJ2-3
CASSLVGAPDTQYF
TGTGCCAGCAGCTTGGTTGGCGCCCCCGATACGCAGTATTTT
>TRBD2|-|TRBV4-1|16|TRBJ2-5
CASSQGGSGAQETQYF
TGCGCCAGCAGCCAAGGGGGTAGCGGGGCGCAAGAGACCCAGTACTTC
>TRBD2|-|TRBV2|14|TRBJ2-1
CANKGLAGNNEQFF
TGTGCCAACAAGGGGCTAGCGGGGAACAATGAGCAGTTCTTC
>-|-|TRBV15|15|TRBJ1-1
CATSRPGSMNTEAFF
TGTGCCACCAGCAGACCGGGCTCAATGAACACTGAAGCTTTCTTT
>-|-|TRBV2|14|TRBJ2-2
CASSAEGATGELFF
TGTGCCAGCAGTGCCGAAGGGGCCACCGGGGAGCTGTTTTTT
>-|-|TRBV27|13|TRBJ2-2
CATLGHDTGELFF
TGTGCCACCCTGGGGCACGACACCGGGGAGCTGTTTTTT
>TRBD2|once|TRBV7-8|16|TRBJ2-7
CASSLGGSGYSYEQYF
TGTGCCAGCAGCTTAGGCGGGAGCGGATACTCCTACGAGCAGTACTTC
>-|-|TRBV30|10|TRBJ2-5
CAWSQETQYF
TGTGCCTGGAGCCAAGAGACCCAGTACTTC
>-|-|TRBV27|14|TRBJ1-1
CASSFLDEVTEAFF
TGTGCCAGCAGTTTTCTGGATGAGGTCACTGAAGCTTTCTTT
>-|-|TRBV5-4|14|TRBJ1-1
CASSSWGLTTEAFF
TGTGCCAGCAGCTCATGGGGGCTGACCACTGAAGCTTTCTTT
>-|-|TRBV6-5|14|TRBJ2-7
CASSYGGAPYEQYF
TGTGCCAGCAGTTATGGTGGGGCTCCCTACGAGCAGTACTTC
>TRBD1|-|TRBV7-7|15|TRBJ2-5
CASSPGQLLRETQYF
TGTGCTAGCAGCCCGGGACAGCTCCTTCGGGAGACCCAGTACTTC
>TRBD1|-|TRBV29-1|15|TRBJ1-1
CSVASRQGGNTEAFF
TGCAGCGTCGCCTCCCGACAGGGGGGGAACACTGAAGCTTTCTTT
>-|-|TRBV12-3/TRBV12-4|11|TRBJ2-1
CASSPDRKQFF
TGTGCCAGCAGTCCTGACAGGAAACAGTTCTTC
>-|-|TRBV14|13|TRBJ1-1
CASSRLGRTEAFF
TGTGCCAGCAGCCGGTTGGGACGTACTGAAGCTTTCTTT
>-|-|TRBV13|14|TRBJ2-4
CASSLGLGGNIQYF
TGTGCCAGCAGCTTAGGTCTAGGAGGAAACATTCAGTACTTC
>-|-|TRBV5-6|15|TRBJ2-5
CASSSPGRREETQYF
TGTGCCAGCAGCTCCCCCGGGCGAAGAGAAGAGACCCAGTACTTC